The 18 T cell receptor beta chains listed next were all sequenced from one sample in a study of blood T cell repertoires in COVID-19. Libraries were prepared by immunoSEQ multiplex PCR; TCRdb keeps only in-frame clonotypes and omits some of them. Found here are 140,000 to 150,000 clones, roughly 87% of them singletons; the top ten hold 1.8%. Sample: peripheral blood. The receptors come from a man between 65 and 80 years old with acute or convalescent COVID-19.

Notes on this clone: A much larger clone differs by one base, so this may be a read error. V usage is TRBV3-1 (or the pseudogene TRBV3-2) and J usage is TRBJ2-7, with 8 bases matching TRBD1. The CDR3 runs to 13 residues. Germline-derived CDR1 and CDR2 are LGHDT and YNNKEL (reference sequence). V was pared by 4 bases and J by 4 bases, with 3 bases of the junction left unmatched. For the CDR3, the DNA is TGTGCCAGCAGCCCCCGGGACAGGTACGAGCAGTACTTC. This codes for CASSPRDRYEQYF.

J is TRBJ1-2 and V is TRBV19, with 9 positions matching TRBD1. The CDR3 totals 14 residues. Germline assignment: CDR1 LNHDA and CDR2 SQIVND (reference sequence). J lost 7 bases, V lost 5 bases, and 8 bases had no gene match. The CDR3 nucleotides are TGTGCCAGTAGTTATCGAACAGGGGGCTTTGGCTACACCTTC. This sequence encodes CASSYRTGGFGYTF.

The chain joins TRBV28 to TRBJ1-4; D possibly corresponds to TRBD1 (6 bases). V dropped 10 bases and J dropped 8 bases, with 17 bases sitting between them. The CDR3 runs to 13 residues. Per the germline V gene, CDR1 is MDHEN and CDR2 is SYDVKM. CDR3 in DNA: TGTGCCACCTTGATTTCAGGGGAGGAAAAACTGTTTTTT. Protein sequence: CATLISGEEKLFF.

The CDR3 sequence is CATSDYHGAGGYTF. The DNA for the CDR3 is TGTGCCACCAGTGATTATCATGGGGCAGGAGGCTACACCTTC. The rearrangement links TRBV24-1 to TRBJ1-2, with D perhaps matching TRBD1 (5 bases). Germline loops: CDR1 KGHDR, CDR2 SFDVKD. This CDR3 region has 14 residues. V was trimmed by 2 bases and J by 8 bases, leaving 14 bases between them.

The gene calls are TRBV3-1 (or the pseudogene TRBV3-2) and TRBJ2-6; unclear D gene. Between the trimmed V and J ends, which lost 4 bases and 0 bases, there was a span of 10 bases. The V gene's germline CDR1 is LGHDT and CDR2 YNNKEL (reference sequence). The CDR3 is 16 amino acids. In DNA form, the CDR3 reads TGTGCCAGCAGCCGAGGCAGCTCCTCTGGGGCCAACGTCCTGACTTTC. Translation gives CASSRGSSSGANVLTF.

The chain carries TRBV27 and TRBJ1-6, with D uncertain. Trimming removed 7 bases from V and 3 bases from J, with 16 bases in between. The germline gives CDR1 MNHEY, CDR2 SMNVEV (reference sequence). The CDR3 extends over 16 amino acids. Here the CDR3 DNA reads TGTGCCAGCACCGAACGTGGAGGGCTCTATAATTCACCCCTCCACTTT. Its protein is CASTERGGLYNSPLHF.

The chain recombines TRBV27 with TRBJ2-5; 13 positions match TRBD2. Germline loops: CDR1 MNHEY, CDR2 SMNVEV (reference sequence). The CDR3 extends over 15 amino acids. V was pared by 2 bases and J by 9 bases, with 6 bases of the junction left unmatched. CDR3 nucleotide sequence: TGTGCCAGCAGTTTACGGACTAGCGGGAGTGCGGCCCAGTACTTC. It is translated as CASSLRTSGSAAQYF.

The chain combines TRBV19 with TRBJ2-2, with 8 bases matching TRBD2. V shed 6 bases, J shed 2 bases, and the junction held 8 bases outside the gene matches. There are 16 residues in the CDR3. Germline CDR1 LNHDA, CDR2 SQIVND (reference sequence). This CDR3 reads CASRSIAGYNTGELFF. The CDR3 DNA follows: TGTGCCAGTAGATCTATAGCGGGGTATAACACCGGGGAGCTGTTTTTT.

The V call is TRBV29-1, the J call TRBJ2-1, with D hard to call. From germline, CDR1 is SQVTM and CDR2 ANQGSEA. Trimming removed 7 bases from V and 0 bases from J, with 7 bases in between. The CDR3 has 12 residues. The CDR3 sequence is CSAFVSYNEQFF. The CDR3 DNA sequence: TGCAGCGCCTTCGTCTCCTACAATGAGCAGTTCTTC.

The chain carries TRBV14 and TRBJ1-3; no clear D gene. Germline-derived CDR1 and CDR2 are SGHDN and FVKESK. This CDR3 has 15 residues. Trimming left V 5 bases short and J 2 bases short, with 13 bases between. CDR3 region: CASSSPGFAGNTIYF. CDR3 bases: TGTGCCAGCAGCAGCCCCGGGTTCGCTGGAAACACCATATATTTT.

The DNA of the CDR3 is TGTGCCAGCAGTTTATGGGGGGAAGGGAAACTGTTTTTT. Its translation: CASSLWGEGKLFF. This sequence joins TRBV12-3 or TRBV12-4 and TRBJ1-4; weak D call: TRBD1 (5 bases). This CDR3 has 13 residues. Trimming stripped 2 bases from V and 11 bases from J, with 12 bases between.

The gene calls are TRBV13 and TRBJ2-7; 13 bases are a match to TRBD2. The trim removed 6 bases at V and 5 bases at J, leaving 10 bases unmatched. The CDR3 totals 16 residues. CDR1 is PRHDT and CDR2 is FYEKMQ in the germline V gene (reference sequence). CDR3 sequence: CASSRGGLAGINEQYF. Written as DNA, the CDR3 is TGTGCCAGCAGTCGCGGGGGACTAGCGGGGATCAACGAGCAGTACTTC.

The DNA of the CDR3 is TGTGCCTGGAGTATCGGGGGGGCCGCCTACGAGCAGTACTTC. Its translation: CAWSIGGAAYEQYF. J is TRBJ2-7 and V is TRBV30; 8 nucleotides line up with TRBD2. This CDR3 region has 14 residues. V lost 2 bases, J lost 2 bases, and 5 bases stayed unmatched. In germline, CDR1 is GTSNPN, CDR2 SVGIG (reference sequence).

This CDR3 reads CAISESQFQETQYF. The CDR3 DNA sequence: TGTGCCATCAGTGAGTCGCAGTTCCAGGAGACCCAGTACTTC. V gene TRBV10-3 combines with J gene TRBJ2-5; D unclear. The CDR3 is made up of 14 amino acids. Per the germline V gene, CDR1 is ENHRY and CDR2 is SYGVKD. Trimming removed 0 bases at V and 5 bases at J, with 10 bases between.

The J gene is TRBJ2-4, the V gene TRBV28; TRBD2 aligns across 8 bases. CDR3 size: 16 residues. Germline-derived CDR1 and CDR2 are MDHEN and SYDVKM. Losses at the gene ends were 6 bases for V and 6 bases for J; bases not matched to a gene: 13. For the CDR3, the DNA is TGTGCCAGCAGCGTGAGCGGGAGCTTCGGCACAAACATTCAGTACTTC. It codes for CASSVSGSFGTNIQYF.

The J gene is TRBJ1-2, the V gene TRBV2; D is ambiguous. Per germline, CDR1 SNHLY and CDR2 FYNNEI. Trimming removed 3 bases at V and 4 bases at J, with 6 bases between. This CDR3 contains 12 residues. The CDR3 loop reads CASSDVFYGYTF. The CDR3 coding sequence is TGTGCCAGCAGTGACGTCTTCTATGGCTACACCTTC.

The chain recombines TRBV28 with TRBJ2-5, with 10 bases fitting TRBD2. This CDR3 spans 14 amino acids. Trimming removed 6 bases from V and 5 bases from J; junction bases left unmatched: 6. The germline V gene has CDR1 MDHEN and CDR2 SYDVKM. The CDR3 here is CASRLAGAGETQYF. CDR3 DNA: TGTGCCAGCAGGCTAGCGGGAGCAGGCGAGACCCAGTACTTC.

The CDR3 DNA sequence: TGTGCCAGCAGCTTAGATAATAAGAGGAGGGGTTTGGGGAACACTGAAGCTTTCTTT. This translates into CASSLDNKRRGLGNTEAFF. The chain uses TRBV11-2 and TRBJ1-1; D may be TRBD1 (5 bases). CDR1 and CDR2 (germline): SGHAT, FQNNGV. This CDR3 comprises 19 residues. V shed 0 bases and J shed 1 base, with 21 bases lying between them.